These 17 T cell receptor beta chains were all obtained from the same sample, sequenced in a study of blood T cell repertoires in COVID-19. Data came from immunoSEQ multiplex PCR; TCRdb stores just in-frame clones and leaves some out. This table holds about 50,000 clones, 85% to 90% found once. Sequencing input: peripheral blood. The receptors come from a man aged 65 to 79 with acute or convalescent COVID-19.

The chain carries TRBV7-2 and TRBJ1-1; D unresolved. This CDR3 has 13 residues. Germline V gives CDR1 SGHTA, CDR2 FQGNSA. Trimming cost V 5 bases and J 2 bases, with 9 bases left between them. This chain's CDR3 is CASSPRVNTEAFF. For the CDR3, the DNA is TGTGCCAGCAGCCCACGGGTCAACACTGAAGCTTTCTTT.

The rearrangement uses TRBV29-1 and TRBJ2-3, with D perhaps TRBD2 (6 bases). The CDR3 spans 14 residues. Trimming removed 4 bases from V and 6 bases from J, with 17 bases in between. Germline lookup yields CDR1 SQVTM and CDR2 ANQGSEA. CDR3 loop: CSVAGLDAQDTQYF. The DNA for the CDR3 is TGCAGCGTTGCGGGACTTGACGCGCAGGATACGCAGTATTTT.

J is TRBJ2-7 and V is TRBV4-1; TRBD2 agrees at 7 bases. With V trimmed by 0 bases and J by 4 bases, 9 bases remained unmatched. Germline CDR1 and CDR2: MGHRA and YSYEKL. The CDR3 loop spans 16 amino acids. In nucleotides, the CDR3 is TGCGCCAGCAGCCAAGATCTTCTAGCGGCGGGTTACGAGCAGTACTTC. This translates into CASSQDLLAAGYEQYF.

Only a few counts were recorded for this clone. The chain has TRBV6-1 and TRBJ2-7, with 9 bases fitting TRBD2. The CDR3 sequence is 15 residues long. After removal of 3 bases from V and 6 bases from J, the junction contained 9 bases not matched to a gene. CDR1 is MNHNS and CDR2 is SASEGT in the germline V gene. The CDR3 DNA is TGTGCCAGCAGTGAGATGTTTACTAGCGGGCGCGAGCAGTACTTC. Its translation is CASSEMFTSGREQYF.

This chain joins TRBV10-3 and TRBJ2-6, with D possibly TRBD2 on 6 matching bases. In germline, CDR1 is ENHRY, CDR2 SYGVKD. Trimming stripped 0 bases from V and 2 bases from J, with 17 bases between. This CDR3 is 19 amino acids long. CDR3 amino acids: CAISESIGREVAGANVLTF. In nucleotides, the CDR3 is TGTGCCATCAGTGAGTCGATCGGGAGAGAGGTAGCTGGGGCCAACGTCCTGACTTTC.

This rearrangement joins TRBV6-4 to TRBJ2-1; 10 bases are a match to TRBD2. CDR3 size: 17 residues. The germline V gene encodes CDR1 MRHNA and CDR2 SNTAGT. Trimming cost V 0 bases and J 1 base; bases outside gene matches: 3. The CDR3 coding sequence is TGTGCCAGCAGTGACTCTCTTAGCGGGAGGTCCTACAATGAGCAGTTCTTC. It yields the protein CASSDSLSGRSYNEQFF.

V gene TRBV4-3 combines with J gene TRBJ1-2; TRBD1 matches 7 bases. The V segment lost 0 bases and the J segment 7 bases; nucleotides outside the gene matches: 8. CDR3 length: 15 residues. CDR1 LGHNA and CDR2 YSLEER come from the germline V gene. The DNA of the CDR3 is TGCGCCAGCAGCCAAGAGTGGGGACAGCAGAGTGGCTACACCTTC. Amino acids: CASSQEWGQQSGYTF.

The chain uses TRBV7-9 and TRBJ2-3; 7 nucleotides agree with TRBD2. Germline V CDR1 and CDR2: SEHNR, FQNEAQ (reference sequence). J gave up 8 bases and V 1 base, and 3 bases lay outside the gene matches. This CDR3 is built from 13 residues. DNA of the CDR3: TGTGCCAGCAGCTTAGAGGCGGGAGCTACGCAGTATTTT. Protein sequence: CASSLEAGATQYF. The variable domain in full, completed from reference TRBV7-9 and TRBJ2-3, reads DTGVSQNPRHKITKRGQNVTFRCDPISEHNRLYWYRQTLGQGPEFLTYFQNEAQLEKSRLLSDRFSAERPKGSFSTLEIQRTEQGDSAMYLCASSLEAGATQYFGPGTRLTVL.

V is TRBV12-5 and J is TRBJ1-1; D is unclear. The CDR3 is 13 amino acids. V was trimmed by 5 bases and J by 1 base, leaving 8 bases between them. CDR1 and CDR2 from the germline V gene are LGHNT and FRNRAP. CDR3 coding DNA: TGTGCTAGTGGTACTACGGAGAACACTGAAGCTTTCTTT. Translation gives CASGTTENTEAFF. The whole variable domain, remainder taken from reference TRBV12-5 and TRBJ1-1, is DARVTQTPRHKVTEMGQEVTMRCQPILGHNTVFWYRQTMMQGLELLAYFRNRAPLDDSGMPKDRFSAEMPDATLATLKIQPSEPRDSAVYFCASGTTENTEAFFGQGTRLTVV.

The rearrangement joins TRBV5-1 to TRBJ2-2; 8 bases fit TRBD2. J gave up 6 bases and V 4 bases, and 8 bases lay outside the gene matches. This CDR3 spans 15 amino acids. Germline CDR1 is SGHRS and CDR2 is YFSETQ. The CDR3 nucleotides read TGCGCCAGCAGCCAGCGTCTAGCGGGTTCCGGGGAGCTGTTTTTT. Protein: CASSQRLAGSGELFF.

This chain links TRBV13 with TRBJ1-5, with D unresolved. The CDR3 has 14 amino acids. The germline V gene encodes CDR1 PRHDT and CDR2 FYEKMQ (reference sequence). The V end lost 0 bases, the J end lost 5 bases, and 8 bases lay between the germline ends. CDR3 region: CASSLGHRDQPQHF. Here the CDR3 DNA reads TGTGCCAGCAGCTTAGGCCACCGCGATCAGCCCCAGCATTTT.

This clone has just one count. The chain joins TRBV12-2 to TRBJ1-2; TRBD1 was called by the table and not checked on the DNA. TRBV12-2 is an annotated pseudogene. The CDR3 has 15 amino acids. The CDR3 loop reads CASRLAKGGGAGYTF. CDR3 DNA sequence: TGTGCAAGTCGCTTAGCGAAAGGAGGGGGCGCTGGCTACACCTTC.

This clone showed up just a few times. This sequence joins TRBV28 and TRBJ2-7, with D uncertain. CDR1 is MDHEN, CDR2 SYDVKM, per germline. The CDR3 sequence is 14 residues long. V dropped 4 bases and J dropped 0 bases, with 10 bases sitting between them. DNA for the CDR3: TGTGCCAGCAGTTCTAGGTGGCTCTCCTACGAGCAGTACGTC. Translation gives CASSSRWLSYEQYV.

V is TRBV7-8 and J is TRBJ2-1; TRBD2 agrees at 13 bases. CDR1 is SGHVS and CDR2 is FQNEAQ in the germline V gene. This CDR3 region has 15 residues. J was trimmed by 5 bases and V by 5 bases; bases with no gene match: 3. The CDR3 loop reads CASSRGLAGDNEQFF. The CDR3 nucleotides are TGTGCCAGCAGCCGAGGACTAGCGGGGGACAATGAGCAGTTCTTC.

This clone was seen just once. This chain links TRBV19 with TRBJ2-3, with 7 bases that match TRBD2. The germline V gene encodes CDR1 LNHDA and CDR2 SQIVND (reference sequence). With 1 base clipped from V and 3 bases from J, the junction kept 7 bases outside the gene matches. This CDR3 has 16 residues. Here the CDR3 DNA reads TGTGCCAGTAGTATAGGGGTCGGGACTATGACAGATACGCAGTATTTT. Protein product: CASSIGVGTMTDTQYF.

This clone occurred once. The chain is built from TRBV4-3 and TRBJ1-3, with D perhaps TRBD1 (5 bases). The V end was cut by 0 bases, the J end by 2 bases, with 5 bases between. The CDR3 loop spans 14 amino acids. Germline assignment: CDR1 LGHNA and CDR2 YSLEER. In DNA, the CDR3 is TGCGCCAGCAGCCAAGACAGGGCTGGAAACACCATATATTTT. Residues: CASSQDRAGNTIYF.

The V and J genes are TRBV6-5 and TRBJ1-1; D uncertain. Between the trimmed V and J ends, which lost 2 bases and 1 base, there was a span of 5 bases. The CDR3 has 13 residues. Per the germline V gene, CDR1 is MNHEY and CDR2 is SVGAGI. As DNA, the CDR3 is TGTGCCAGCAGTTACATTCAGAACACTGAAGCTTTCTTT. Amino acid sequence: CASSYIQNTEAFF.